One and the same sample provided the 9 T cell receptor beta chains below, sequenced in a study of blood T cell repertoires in COVID-19. Some clones are missing from TCRdb's copy, which holds only in-frame ones; the method was immunoSEQ multiplex PCR. The sample records about 59,000 clones, about 86% being singletons. Sequenced: peripheral blood. The origin of the receptors is a woman aged 80 or over with active or convalescent COVID-19.

This clone was recorded a few times. The genes are TRBV28 and TRBJ1-1; TRBD1 matches at 9 bases. V lost 8 bases to trimming and J lost 3 bases; unmatched junction nucleotides: 4. Per germline, CDR1 MDHEN and CDR2 SYDVKM. This CDR3 has 13 residues. This chain's CDR3 is CASGTGQDTEAFF. CDR3 coding DNA: TGTGCCAGCGGGACAGGGCAGGACACTGAAGCTTTCTTT.

The gene calls are TRBV3-1 (or the pseudogene TRBV3-2) and TRBJ1-3; D may be TRBD1 (6 bases). V was trimmed by 7 bases and J by 2 bases, leaving 15 bases between them. The CDR3 contains 15 residues. CDR1 and CDR2 from the germline V gene are LGHDT and YNNKEL (reference sequence). CDR3 loop: CASKPGVVPGNTIYF. CDR3 in DNA: TGTGCCAGCAAACCAGGGGTTGTTCCTGGAAACACCATATATTTT.

V gene TRBV12-3 or TRBV12-4 combines with J gene TRBJ1-5; maybe TRBD1 (6 bases). The CDR3 spans 13 residues. V lost 3 bases, J lost 5 bases, and 8 bases lay in between. The CDR3 nucleotides are TGTGCCAGCAGTTTGGCAGGGGATCAGCCCCAGCATTTT. Residues: CASSLAGDQPQHF.

The CDR3 region has the DNA TGTGCCAGCAGTCCCCGGACTAGCCCCACAGATACGCAGTATTTT. Amino acids: CASSPRTSPTDTQYF. The chain links TRBV27 to TRBJ2-3, with 8 nucleotides matching TRBD2. Germline-derived CDR1 and CDR2 are MNHEY and SMNVEV (reference sequence). With 5 bases clipped from V and 2 bases from J, the junction kept 6 bases outside the gene matches. The CDR3 consists of 15 residues.

This sequence joins TRBV23-1 and TRBJ1-5, with 12 positions matching TRBD1. TRBV23-1 is marked as an open reading frame, function uncertain. This CDR3 contains 18 residues. V shed 5 bases and J 0 bases; nucleotides not matched to a gene: 8. The CDR3 bases are TGCGCCAGCAGTGGCCGGGACAGGGGGCTTTATAGCAATCAGCCCCAGCATTTT. Translated: CASSGRDRGLYSNQPQHF.

This chain's CDR3 is CASSAGQTYEQYF. In nucleotides, the CDR3 is TGCGCCAGCAGTGCGGGACAGACCTACGAGCAGTACTTC. The chain employs TRBV10-1 and TRBJ2-7, with 7 bases that match TRBD1. The CDR3 covers 13 residues. Losses at the gene ends were 4 bases for V and 2 bases for J; bases not matched to a gene: 2. CDR1 and CDR2 (germline): WNHNN, SYGVQD (reference sequence).

The chain links TRBV28 to TRBJ1-3, with TRBD1 as a possible D gene (5 bases). Trimming took off 6 bases at V and 4 bases at J, with 10 bases between the two ends. The CDR3 is 13 amino acids. Germline V gives CDR1 MDHEN, CDR2 SYDVKM. This CDR3 is CASRGASGNTIYF. The CDR3 DNA reads TGTGCCAGCAGAGGGGCGTCGGGAAACACCATATATTTT.

The chain employs TRBV6-6 and TRBJ1-1; 7 bases agree with TRBD1. Germline CDR1 and CDR2: MNHNY and SVGAGI (reference sequence). The CDR3 runs 12 residues. V lost 6 bases to trimming and J lost 7 bases; unmatched junction nucleotides: 5. The CDR3 sequence: CASRTQGNEAFF. In nucleotides, the CDR3 is TGTGCCAGCAGGACACAGGGGAATGAAGCTTTCTTT.

This clone was detected only a few times. V usage is TRBV20-1 and J usage is TRBJ1-4; D remains ambiguous. CDR3 size: 11 residues. In germline, CDR1 is DFQATT, CDR2 SNEGSKA (reference sequence). The V end lost 6 bases, the J end lost 8 bases, and 10 bases lay between the germline ends. The CDR3 sequence is CSATGEEKLFF. CDR3 coding DNA: TGCAGTGCCACGGGTGAAGAAAAACTGTTTTTT.